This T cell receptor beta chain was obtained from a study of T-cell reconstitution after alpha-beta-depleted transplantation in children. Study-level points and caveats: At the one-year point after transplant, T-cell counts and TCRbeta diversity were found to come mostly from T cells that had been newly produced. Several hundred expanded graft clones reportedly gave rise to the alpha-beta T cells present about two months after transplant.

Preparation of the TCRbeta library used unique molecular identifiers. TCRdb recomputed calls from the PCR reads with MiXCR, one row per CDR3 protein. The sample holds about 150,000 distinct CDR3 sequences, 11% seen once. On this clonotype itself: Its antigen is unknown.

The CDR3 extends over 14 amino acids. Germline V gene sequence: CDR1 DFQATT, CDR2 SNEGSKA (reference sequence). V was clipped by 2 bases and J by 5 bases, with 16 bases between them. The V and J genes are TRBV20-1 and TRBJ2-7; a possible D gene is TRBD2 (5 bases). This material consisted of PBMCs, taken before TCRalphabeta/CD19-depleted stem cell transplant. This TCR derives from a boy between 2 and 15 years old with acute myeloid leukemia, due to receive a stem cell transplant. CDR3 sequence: CSARLLTSRHEQYF. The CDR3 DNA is TGCAGTGCTAGACTCCTAACTAGTCGCCACGAGCAGTACTTC.